This T cell receptor beta chain was documented in a study of T-cell memory formation after mild COVID-19. UMIs and sample barcodes were carried by the TCR alpha and TCR beta cDNA libraries that 5'RACE produced using constant-segment primers. A single record per CDR3 protein comes from TCRdb applying MiXCR to the 5' RACE reads. Of 430,000 or so distinct CDR3 sequences in the sample, roughly 23% were seen once. Germline CDR1 SGHRS, CDR2 YFSETQ. The V gene lost 0 bases and the J gene lost 2 bases, with 8 bases spanning the gap. This CDR3 comprises 14 residues. The TCR originated in an adult woman who had mild COVID-19 (a few samples of this study predate the infection). Cell type and time point are not known. The chain uses TRBV5-1 and TRBJ1-1; D not resolved. Material for sequencing was PBMCs or a T cell subset sorted from them (not recorded which). This CDR3 is CASSLVAGNTEAFF. CDR3 bases: TGCGCCAGCAGCTTGGTGGCCGGAAACACTGAAGCTTTCTTT.